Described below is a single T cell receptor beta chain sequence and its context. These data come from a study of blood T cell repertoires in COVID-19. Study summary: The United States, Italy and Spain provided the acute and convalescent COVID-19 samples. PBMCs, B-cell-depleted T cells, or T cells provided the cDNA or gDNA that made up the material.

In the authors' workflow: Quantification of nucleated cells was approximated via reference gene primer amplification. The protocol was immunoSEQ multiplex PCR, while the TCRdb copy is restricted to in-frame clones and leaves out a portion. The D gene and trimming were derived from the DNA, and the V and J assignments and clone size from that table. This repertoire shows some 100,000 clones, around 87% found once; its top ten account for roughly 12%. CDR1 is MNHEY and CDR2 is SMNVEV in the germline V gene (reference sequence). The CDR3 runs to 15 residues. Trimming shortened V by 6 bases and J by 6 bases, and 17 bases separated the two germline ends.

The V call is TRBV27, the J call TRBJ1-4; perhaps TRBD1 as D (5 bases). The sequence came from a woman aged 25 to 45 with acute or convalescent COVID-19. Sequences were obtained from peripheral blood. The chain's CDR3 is CASSLTGSVDEKLFF. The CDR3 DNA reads TGTGCCAGCAGCTTAACAGGTAGTGTGGATGAAAAACTGTTTTTT.